These 2 T cell receptor beta chains originate from one sample sequenced in a study of cytomegalovirus exposure and HLA in healthy donors. Amplification used 60 Vbeta primers and 13 Jbeta primers. Profiling relied on immunoSEQ multiplex PCR, and the TCRdb table lists in-frame clones only, not all of them. The sample holds 100,000 to 150,000 clones; roughly four fifths are singletons and the top ten take around 13%. Material: PBMCs. The receptors originated from an older woman in good health and CMV-seropositive.

The chain's CDR3 is CAWSGGRGNSPLHF. CDR3 nucleotide sequence: TGTGCCTGGAGTGGCGGACGGGGAAATTCACCCCTCCACTTT. The rearrangement uses TRBV30 and TRBJ1-6; D unclear. Germline V lookup: CDR1 GTSNPN, CDR2 SVGIG (reference sequence). Trimming cost V 1 base and J 7 bases, with 11 bases left between them. This CDR3 has 14 residues.

V is TRBV5-8 and J is TRBJ2-1; 7 bases are shared with TRBD2. Germline V gene data show CDR1 as SGHTS and CDR2 as YDEGEE. CDR3 length equals 13 residues. V gave up 8 bases and J gave up 5 bases; unmatched junction bases: 7. CDR3 DNA: TGTGCCAGTAAAGAGCGGGGCGACAATGAGCAGTTCTTC. It codes for CASKERGDNEQFF.